The 9 T cell receptor beta chains given below trace back to one sample, sequenced in a study of blood T cells in healthy people across ages. A second about 7 to 12 cycle PCR used barcoded and J-beta primers. TCRdb reprocessed the 5' RACE reads with MiXCR, giving one entry per CDR3 protein. Found here are roughly 1,500,000 distinct CDR3 sequences, roughly 32% of them singletons; the top ten hold about 10%. Sequenced material: blood. The receptor source for this set is a woman aged 25-40 years in good health.

This rearrangement joins TRBV20-1 to TRBJ2-1; 7 bases are shared with TRBD2. This CDR3 has 13 amino acids. The trim removed 4 bases at V and 4 bases at J, leaving 4 bases unmatched. The germline V gene encodes CDR1 DFQATT and CDR2 SNEGSKA (reference sequence). For the CDR3, the DNA is TGCAGTGCTATCGCTAGCGGTTACAATGAGCAGTTCTTC. It is translated as CSAIASGYNEQFF.

The rearrangement joins TRBV14 to TRBJ2-7, with D maybe TRBD2 (7 bases). Germline CDR1 SGHDN, CDR2 FVKESK. This CDR3 is built from 17 residues. V shed 0 bases and J shed 3 bases, with 18 bases lying between them. Here the CDR3 reads CASSQDQRRGPDYEQYF. In nucleotides, the CDR3 is TGTGCCAGCAGCCAAGATCAGCGGCGGGGGCCCGACTACGAGCAGTACTTC.

For this clonotype: No conserved phenylalanine or tryptophan is present at the end of the CDR3, so a read error is the likely explanation. CDR3 in amino acids: CASSLDRAGEKGYTL. CDR3 coding DNA: TGCGCCAGCAGCTTGGACAGGGCGGGTGAGAAAGGCTACACCCTC. This chain links TRBV5-1 with TRBJ1-2, with a possible D match to TRBD1 (6 bases). V shed 0 bases and J shed 8 bases, with 17 bases lying between them. The CDR3 is 15 residues long. CDR1 and CDR2 from the germline V gene are SGHRS and YFSETQ.

The rearrangement links TRBV2 to TRBJ2-1; 7 positions agree with TRBD1. In germline, CDR1 is SNHLY, CDR2 FYNNEI. Losses at the gene ends were 9 bases for V and 7 bases for J; bases not matched to a gene: 9. CDR3 length equals 13 residues. The CDR3 DNA reads as TGTGCCAGTGTAGGACAGGTTAGAAATGAGCAGTTCTTC. Its protein product is CASVGQVRNEQFF.

The chain carries TRBV20-1 and TRBJ2-1; TRBD2 matches at 12 bases. This CDR3 is 14 amino acids long. Trimming at V came to 6 bases and at J to 4 bases, leaving 4 bases not matched to a gene. The germline CDR1 and CDR2 sequences are DFQATT and SNEGSKA (reference sequence). CDR3 DNA: TGCAGTGCGTGGACTAGCGGGAATTACAATGAGCAGTTCTTC. This gives the protein CSAWTSGNYNEQFF.

Turning to this clonotype: A much bigger clone sits one base away, suggesting this may be a read error. The chain carries TRBV4-1 and TRBJ2-1; maybe TRBD1 (6 bases). The germline V gene has CDR1 MGHRA and CDR2 YSYEKL. CDR3 length: 17 amino acids. This CDR3 reads CVSSQLGQQSSYNEQFF. DNA for the CDR3: TGCGTCAGCAGCCAGCTCGGACAGCAGAGCTCCTACAATGAGCAGTTCTTC.

J is TRBJ1-3 and V is TRBV29-1; D ambiguous. Germline V gene lookup returns CDR1 SQVTM and CDR2 ANQGSEA. The V end lost 3 bases, the J end lost 3 bases, and 3 bases lay between the germline ends. The CDR3 covers 11 residues. CDR3 sequence: CSVEDGNTIYF. The CDR3 nucleotides read TGCAGCGTTGAGGATGGAAACACCATATATTTT.

The chain links TRBV7-9 to TRBJ2-1, with TRBD2 identical over 10 bases. With V trimmed by 6 bases and J by 8 bases, 13 bases remained unmatched. The CDR3 consists of 16 residues. The V gene's germline CDR1 is SEHNR and CDR2 FQNEAQ (reference sequence). This CDR3 is CASRPPLGLAGDEQFF. In nucleotides, the CDR3 is TGTGCCAGCAGACCCCCCTTGGGGCTAGCGGGAGATGAGCAGTTCTTC.

The chain combines TRBV28 with TRBJ2-7, with 8 bases that match TRBD2. This CDR3 has 19 residues. Germline CDR1 is MDHEN and CDR2 is SYDVKM. V was clipped by 3 bases and J by 1 base; unmatched bases: 17. CDR3 DNA sequence: TGTGCCAGCAGTTTTTTTCTTGCCCTCCACCCGGGAGGGTCCTACGAGCAGTACTTC. Amino acid sequence: CASSFFLALHPGGSYEQYF.